This TCR beta chain originates from a study of control samples from healthy donors and cancer patients. CDR1 LGHDT and CDR2 YNNKEL come from the germline V gene (reference sequence). J gave up 1 base and V 6 bases, and 5 bases lay outside the gene matches. The CDR3 covers 15 residues. Measured with immunoSEQ multiplex PCR; TCRdb has only the in-frame clones, and not every one. There are about 70,000 clones in the sample; over 70% occur only once, and under 30% lies in the top ten. Sequenced sample: blood. The genes are TRBV3-1 (or the pseudogene TRBV3-2) and TRBJ2-3, with TRBD1 identical over 9 bases. This TCR derives from a man in his fifties or sixties in good health. CDR3 residues: CASRTTGGGTDTQYF. For the CDR3, the DNA is TGTGCCAGCAGAACGACAGGGGGAGGCACAGATACGCAGTATTTT.